What follows describes a single T cell receptor (beta chain). The sample belongs to a study of blood T cell repertoires in COVID-19. Across the whole study: Samples came from the United States, Italy and Spain, spanning acute and convalescent COVID-19.

The repertoire was sequenced with immunoSEQ multiplex PCR; TCRdb's copy has only in-frame clones and lacks some. The sample contains tens of thousands of clones, approximately 85% of which appear only once. Germline V CDR1 and CDR2: SGHRS, YFSETQ. V was trimmed by 4 bases and J by 5 bases, leaving 20 bases between them. The CDR3 loop spans 16 amino acids. This chain joins TRBV5-1 and TRBJ2-3, with a tentative D call TRBD1 (6 bases). The material sequenced was peripheral blood. The clonotype originates from a human donor in a cohort sampled during active COVID-19. In DNA form, the CDR3 reads TGCGCCAGCAGCGTAGGACAGCCTTCTAGGGGAGATACGCAGTATTTT. This translates into CASSVGQPSRGDTQYF.